Below, one TCR beta chain is given with its context. This entry belongs to a study of T cell changes during pregnancy in multiple sclerosis. The CDR3 contains 15 residues. The V and J ends lost 3 bases and 7 bases respectively, with 16 bases between them. From germline, CDR1 is MNHEY and CDR2 SMNVEV (reference sequence). TCRdb's table, derived via immunoSEQ multiplex PCR, lists solely in-frame clones and lacks some. This table has about 48,000 clones, about 94% appearing once. The material sequenced was CD4+ T cells from peripheral blood mononuclear cells, taken in the first trimester of pregnancy. This sequence originates from a female donor with multiple sclerosis, enrolled in a pregnancy study. The chain combines TRBV27 with TRBJ2-1, with a possible D match to TRBD1 (5 bases). The CDR3, as DNA: TGTGCCAGCAGTTTGGCGGCAGGGTATTTGAATGAGCAGTTCTTC. Its translation: CASSLAAGYLNEQFF.